Shown below are 24 T cell receptor beta chains from a single sample sequenced in a study of cytomegalovirus exposure and HLA in healthy donors. With 60 Vbeta and 13 Jbeta primers, the PCR was carried out. The method was immunoSEQ multiplex PCR; TCRdb's version includes in-frame clones alone and lacks a portion of them. Of 150,000 or so clones listed, approximately 80% were seen once; the top ten hold 2% to 2.5%. Source material: PBMCs. Receptors originate from a man aged 50 or older in good health and CMV-seronegative.

This chain joins TRBV19 and TRBJ2-3; 12 bases map to TRBD2. There are 19 residues in the CDR3. Germline trimming cut 4 bases from V and 3 bases from J; bases unmatched to any gene: 14. Germline CDR1 LNHDA, CDR2 SQIVND (reference sequence). CDR3 protein: CASSNALGLAGFLTDTQYF. The CDR3 DNA reads as TGTGCCAGTAGTAATGCATTGGGACTAGCGGGTTTTTTGACAGATACGCAGTATTTT.

The chain employs TRBV10-2 and TRBJ2-1; no clear D gene. Germline CDR1 is WSHSY and CDR2 is SAAADI. V lost 4 bases and J 3 bases, leaving 13 bases between the germline ends. The CDR3 covers 15 residues. This CDR3 reads CASSGYFGGYNEQFF. The CDR3 region has the DNA TGCGCCAGCAGTGGGTACTTCGGTGGCTACAATGAGCAGTTCTTC.

V is TRBV14 and J is TRBJ1-3; no reliable D call. V lost 1 base and J 0 bases, leaving 4 bases between the germline ends. The CDR3 extends over 14 amino acids. CDR1 SGHDN and CDR2 FVKESK come from the germline V gene. CDR3 in amino acids: CASSQGSSGNTIYF. For the CDR3, the DNA is TGTGCCAGCAGCCAAGGCAGCTCTGGAAACACCATATATTTT.

This chain joins TRBV30 and TRBJ2-2; TRBD1 matches at 7 bases. The ends lost 2 bases at V and 5 bases at J; junction bases unmatched: 8. Germline-derived CDR1 and CDR2 are GTSNPN and SVGIG (reference sequence). CDR3 length: 15 amino acids. The CDR3 protein is CAWSKRQGWTGELFF. The CDR3, as DNA: TGTGCCTGGAGTAAGAGACAGGGATGGACCGGGGAGCTGTTTTTT. The full variable domain, its missing parts supplied by reference TRBV30 and TRBJ2-2, is SQTIHQWPATLVQPVGSPLSLECTVEGTSNPNLYWYRQAAGRGLQLLFYSVGIGQISSEVPQNLSASRPQDRQFILSSKKLLLSDSGFYLCAWSKRQGWTGELFFGEGSRLTVL.

The V and J genes are TRBV9 and TRBJ2-7; 7 bases align to TRBD1. Germline loops: CDR1 SGDLS, CDR2 YYNGEE. The CDR3 consists of 12 residues. Unmatched junction bases numbered 3, after V lost 3 bases and J lost 6 bases. The DNA for the CDR3 is TGTGCCAGCAGCGGGGACAGTACCGAGCAGTACTTC. Its translation is CASSGDSTEQYF.

This sequence joins TRBV6-1 and TRBJ2-4, with D unresolved. CDR3 length: 12 amino acids. The germline V gene has CDR1 MNHNS and CDR2 SASEGT. The germline V and J ends were trimmed by 7 bases and 0 bases, with 4 bases remaining between them. CDR3 protein: CASIIAKNIQYF. Here the CDR3 DNA reads TGTGCCAGCATAATAGCCAAAAACATTCAGTACTTC.

The CDR3 sequence: CSVYDRDVANEKLFF. The CDR3 nucleotides read TGCAGCGTGTATGACAGGGACGTGGCTAATGAAAAACTGTTTTTT. The chain has TRBV29-1 and TRBJ1-4, with 7 bases that match TRBD1. Trimming removed 6 bases from V and 3 bases from J; junction bases left unmatched: 10. The germline CDR1 and CDR2 sequences are SQVTM and ANQGSEA. The CDR3 is made up of 15 amino acids. Combining the CDR3 with reference TRBV29-1 and TRBJ1-4 gives the whole variable domain SAVISQKPSRDICQRGTSLTIQCQVDSQVTMMFWYRQQPGQSLTLIATANQGSEATYESGFVIDKFPISRPNLTFSTLTVSNMSPEDSSIYLCSVYDRDVANEKLFFGSGTQLSVL.

The J gene is TRBJ2-7, the V gene TRBV11-2, with 9 bases fitting TRBD2. V trimming: 5 bases; J trimming: 4 bases; junction bases outside the gene matches: 6. The CDR3 covers 14 residues. Germline assignment: CDR1 SGHAT and CDR2 FQNNGV. CDR3 residues: CASSVGLARYEQYF. CDR3 DNA: TGTGCCAGCAGCGTCGGACTAGCGAGGTACGAGCAGTACTTC.

CDR3 residues: CASSPRVGRYTEAFF. CDR3 nucleotide sequence: TGTGCCAGCAGCCCCCGCGTAGGGAGGTACACTGAAGCTTTCTTT. The gene calls are TRBV5-6 and TRBJ1-1; no definite D call. There are 15 residues in the CDR3. Germline assignment: CDR1 SGHDT and CDR2 YYEEEE. The ends were cut back, 4 bases at V and 3 bases at J, with 16 bases in the middle.

This chain joins TRBV7-9 and TRBJ2-7; 7 bases are shared with TRBD2. Germline assignment: CDR1 SEHNR and CDR2 FQNEAQ (reference sequence). The J segment lost 1 base and the V segment lost 5 bases, leaving 8 bases of the junction unmatched. This CDR3 comprises 15 residues. The chain's CDR3 is CASSRAGERSYEQYF. DNA for the CDR3: TGTGCCAGCAGCCGCGCGGGGGAAAGATCCTACGAGCAGTACTTC.

Here the CDR3 DNA reads TGTGCCAGCAGTCCCCTCTCGGGGGGTATAGGTGAGACCCAGTACTTC. Its translation is CASSPLSGGIGETQYF. The J gene is TRBJ2-5, the V gene TRBV27; 7 nucleotides match TRBD2. This CDR3 is built from 16 residues. With 5 bases clipped from V and 5 bases from J, the junction kept 14 bases outside the gene matches. Germline-derived CDR1 and CDR2 are MNHEY and SMNVEV (reference sequence).

The table lists this clone with a count of one. The chain uses TRBV5-5 and TRBJ2-3; TRBD1 matches at 10 bases. Trimming took 4 bases from V and 3 from J; bases not matched to a gene: 14. The V gene's germline CDR1 is SGHKS and CDR2 YYEKEE (reference sequence). This CDR3 contains 18 residues. The CDR3 here is CASSLRQGARGGTDTQYF. In DNA, the CDR3 is TGTGCCAGCAGCCTTCGACAGGGGGCTAGAGGTGGGACAGATACGCAGTATTTT. The whole variable domain, remainder taken from reference TRBV5-5 and TRBJ2-3, is DAGVTQSPTHLIKTRGQQVTLRCSPISGHKSVSWYQQVLGQGPQFIFQYYEKEERGRGNFPDRFSARQFPNYSSELNVNALLLGDSALYLCASSLRQGARGGTDTQYFGPGTRLTVL.

V usage is TRBV6-5 and J usage is TRBJ2-7; possible D gene TRBD1, 5 bases. CDR1 is MNHEY, CDR2 SVGAGI, per germline. The V end was cut by 3 bases, the J end by 11 bases, with 17 bases between. The CDR3 is 13 amino acids. This CDR3 reads CASSYRGSVEKYF. The CDR3 region has the DNA TGTGCCAGCAGTTATAGGGGTTCGGTAGAGAAGTACTTC.

This sequence joins TRBV14 and TRBJ2-5, with 7 nucleotides matching TRBD2. The germline gives CDR1 SGHDN, CDR2 FVKESK. Trimming cost V 4 bases and J 4 bases; bases outside gene matches: 9. The CDR3 runs to 15 residues. The CDR3 loop is CASSRSGAIRETQYF. For the CDR3, the DNA is TGTGCCAGCAGCCGGAGCGGGGCCATCCGAGAGACCCAGTACTTC.

The V call is TRBV28, the J call TRBJ1-1; D gene uncertain. The CDR3 runs to 13 residues. Per germline, CDR1 MDHEN and CDR2 SYDVKM. Trimming removed 5 bases from V and 1 base from J, with 8 bases in between. CDR3 sequence: CASSHNPNTEAFF. The CDR3 DNA follows: TGTGCCAGCAGTCACAACCCGAACACTGAAGCTTTCTTT.

The rearrangement joins TRBV30 to TRBJ2-7; D is perhaps TRBD1 (6 bases). CDR3 length: 12 amino acids. Germline V gene data show CDR1 as GTSNPN and CDR2 as SVGIG (reference sequence). Trimming removed 8 bases from V and 2 bases from J, with 13 bases in between. Here the CDR3 DNA reads TGTGCCGGTAGGGACACCCCCTACGAGCAGTACTTC. Residues: CAGRDTPYEQYF.

On this clone: Other nucleotide sequences in the sample specify the same CDR3. This CDR3 is CASSPRTVNTEAFF. For the CDR3, the DNA is TGTGCCAGCAGCCCGAGGACAGTAAACACTGAAGCTTTCTTT. V gene TRBV9 combines with J gene TRBJ1-1; possible D gene TRBD1, 6 bases. Germline CDR1 reads SGDLS; CDR2 reads YYNGEE. V was trimmed by 4 bases and J by 2 bases, leaving 12 bases between them. The CDR3 sequence is 14 residues long.

This chain connects TRBV30 to TRBJ2-2, with 7 bases matching TRBD1. Germline-derived CDR1 and CDR2 are GTSNPN and SVGIG (reference sequence). Unmatched junction bases numbered 4, after V lost 3 bases and J lost 6 bases. The CDR3 has 13 residues. CDR3 in amino acids: CAWRPQGAGELFF. In DNA form, the CDR3 reads TGTGCCTGGAGACCGCAGGGGGCCGGGGAGCTGTTTTTT.

The chain is built from TRBV19 and TRBJ1-5, with 8 bases identical to TRBD1. This CDR3 region has 14 residues. V shed 6 bases, J shed 6 bases, and the junction held 7 bases outside the gene matches. Germline loops: CDR1 LNHDA, CDR2 SQIVND (reference sequence). DNA for the CDR3: TGTGCCAGTAGCCCGACAGGGGAGCGTCAGCCCCAGCATTTT. The encoded protein is CASSPTGERQPQHF.

The V gene is TRBV9, the J gene TRBJ2-5; TRBD1 agrees at 10 bases. Trimming took 0 bases from V and 5 from J; bases not matched to a gene: 4. The CDR3 totals 15 residues. In germline, CDR1 is SGDLS, CDR2 YYNGEE. The CDR3 protein is CASSVGQGARETQYF. The CDR3 DNA reads as TGTGCCAGCAGCGTAGGACAGGGGGCTAGGGAGACCCAGTACTTC.

This chain links TRBV12-5 with TRBJ1-4; tentatively, D is TRBD1 (6 bases). CDR3 size: 17 residues. From germline, CDR1 is LGHNT and CDR2 FRNRAP. V gave up 4 bases and J gave up 7 bases, with 22 bases separating them. CDR3 loop: CASGSVRAGRGAEKLFF. The CDR3 region has the DNA TGTGCTAGTGGTTCGGTACGGGCTGGCAGGGGTGCTGAAAAACTGTTTTTT.

This chain joins TRBV5-1 and TRBJ2-3, with 7 nucleotides matching TRBD2. The CDR3 length is 14 residues. Germline CDR1 reads SGHRS; CDR2 reads YFSETQ. After removal of 2 bases from V and 1 base from J, the junction contained 1 base not matched to a gene. CDR3: CASSFRGGTDTQYF. For the CDR3, the DNA is TGCGCCAGCAGCTTCCGGGGGGGCACAGATACGCAGTATTTT.

The chain joins TRBV5-1 to TRBJ1-1; D remains unclear. V was cut by 4 bases and J by 4 bases, with 14 bases left in between. CDR3 length equals 14 residues. In germline, CDR1 is SGHRS, CDR2 YFSETQ. CDR3 nucleotides: TGCGCCAGCAGCCCCGCTTCGACAACCACTGAAGCTTTCTTT. It yields the protein CASSPASTTTEAFF.

V usage is TRBV10-2 and J usage is TRBJ2-7; 13 bases map to TRBD2. In germline, CDR1 is WSHSY, CDR2 SAAADI. Germline trimming cut 7 bases from V and 3 bases from J; bases unmatched to any gene: 3. There are 14 residues in the CDR3. CDR3 DNA: TGCGCCAGCATGGGGACTAGCGGGAACTACGAGCAGTACTTC. Its protein is CASMGTSGNYEQYF.